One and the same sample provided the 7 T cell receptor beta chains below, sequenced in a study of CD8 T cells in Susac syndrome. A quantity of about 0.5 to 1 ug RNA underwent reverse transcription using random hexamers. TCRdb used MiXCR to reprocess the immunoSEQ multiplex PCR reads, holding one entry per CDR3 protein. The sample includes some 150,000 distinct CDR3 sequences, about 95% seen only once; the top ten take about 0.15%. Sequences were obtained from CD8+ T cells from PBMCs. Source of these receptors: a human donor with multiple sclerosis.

The CDR3: CASSRQGFNSPLHF. For the CDR3, the DNA is TGTGCCAGCAGCCGACAGGGATTTAATTCACCCCTCCACTTT. The chain combines TRBV5-4 with TRBJ1-6; 7 bases agree with TRBD1. The CDR3 length is 14 residues. Germline V lookup: CDR1 SGHNT, CDR2 YYREEE (reference sequence). The junction had 4 bases not matched to a gene; V was cut back by 4 bases and J by 6 bases. The variable domain in full, with the rest retrieved from reference TRBV5-4 and TRBJ1-6, is ETGVTQSPTHLIKTRGQQVTLRCSSQSGHNTVSWYQQALGQGPQFIFQYYREEENGRGNFPPRFSGLQFPNYSSELNVNALELDDSALYLCASSRQGFNSPLHFGNGTRLTVT.

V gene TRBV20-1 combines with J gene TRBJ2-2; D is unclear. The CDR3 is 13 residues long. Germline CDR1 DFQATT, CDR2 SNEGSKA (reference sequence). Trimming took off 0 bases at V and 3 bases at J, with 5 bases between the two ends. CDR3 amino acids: CSAREGDTGELFF. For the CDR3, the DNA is TGCAGTGCTAGAGAGGGCGACACCGGGGAGCTGTTTTTT.

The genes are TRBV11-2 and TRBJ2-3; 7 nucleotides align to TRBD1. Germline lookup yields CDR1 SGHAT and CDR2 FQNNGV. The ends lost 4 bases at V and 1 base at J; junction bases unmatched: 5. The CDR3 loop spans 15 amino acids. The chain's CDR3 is CASSYGDRRTDTQYF. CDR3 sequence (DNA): TGTGCCAGCAGCTACGGGGACAGACGCACAGATACGCAGTATTTT.

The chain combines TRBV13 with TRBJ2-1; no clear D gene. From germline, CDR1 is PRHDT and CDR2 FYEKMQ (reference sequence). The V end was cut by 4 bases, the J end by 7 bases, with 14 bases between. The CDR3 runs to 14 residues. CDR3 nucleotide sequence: TGTGCCAGCAGCTCCCCTATTGTGAGAAATGAGCAGTTCTTC. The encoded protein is CASSSPIVRNEQFF.

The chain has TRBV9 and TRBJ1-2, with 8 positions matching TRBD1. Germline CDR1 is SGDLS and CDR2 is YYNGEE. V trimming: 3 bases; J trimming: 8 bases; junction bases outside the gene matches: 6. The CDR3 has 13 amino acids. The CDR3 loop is CASSERTGQGYTF. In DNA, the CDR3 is TGTGCCAGCAGCGAAAGGACAGGGCAGGGCTACACCTTC.

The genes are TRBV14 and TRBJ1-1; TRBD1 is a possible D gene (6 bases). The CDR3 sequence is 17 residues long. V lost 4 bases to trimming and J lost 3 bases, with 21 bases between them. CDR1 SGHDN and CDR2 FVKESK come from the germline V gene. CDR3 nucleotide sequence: TGTGCCAGCAGCCCAGAGGTTACACAGGGTGGACACACTGAAGCTTTCTTT. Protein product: CASSPEVTQGGHTEAFF. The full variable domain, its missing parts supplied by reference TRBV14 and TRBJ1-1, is EAGVTQFPSHSVIEKGQTVTLRCDPISGHDNLYWYRRVMGKEIKFLLHFVKESKQDESGMPNNRFLAERTGGTYSTLKVQPAELEDSGVYFCASSPEVTQGGHTEAFFGQGTRLTVV.

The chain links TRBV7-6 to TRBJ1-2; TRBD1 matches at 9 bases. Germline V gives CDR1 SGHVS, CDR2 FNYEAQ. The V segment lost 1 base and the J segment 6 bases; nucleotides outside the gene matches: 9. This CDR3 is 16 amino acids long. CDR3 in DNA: TGTGCCAGCAGCTTAGTGCCGGGACAGGGACTCCATGGCTACACCTTC. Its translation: CASSLVPGQGLHGYTF. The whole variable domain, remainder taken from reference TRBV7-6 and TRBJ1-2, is GAGVSQSPRYKVTKRGQDVALRCDPISGHVSLYWYRQALGQGPEFLTYFNYEAQQDKSGLPNDRFSAERPEGSISTLTIQRTEQRDSAMYRCASSLVPGQGLHGYTFGSGTRLTVV.